Listed here is a single TCR beta chain. Repertoires were generated with immunoSEQ multiplex PCR, while TCRdb's copy carries only in-frame clones and drops some. The table records 150,000 or so clones, approximately 93% of them present only once. The sample belongs to a study of control samples from healthy donors and cancer patients. The length of the CDR3 is 11 residues. V dropped 2 bases and J dropped 12 bases, with 8 bases sitting between them. Germline V lookup: CDR1 SGHAT, CDR2 FQNNGV. The sequence derives from a man between 45 and 60 years old in good health. Sequencing used blood. The chain recombines TRBV11-2 with TRBJ2-1; weak D call: TRBD1 (5 bases). Here the CDR3 DNA reads TGTGCCAGCAGCTTAAACAGGAGGCAGTTCTTC. Amino acid sequence: CASSLNRRQFF.